Listed below are T cell receptor beta chains from one sample, sequenced in a study of T cell responses to AZD1222 COVID-19 vaccine. Clones were sequenced by immunoSEQ multiplex PCR, and TCRdb holds only the in-frame ones, with some missing. Among around 91,000 clones listed, more than 70% were seen once. Sequencing used peripheral blood, obtained on day 0 of AZD1222 vaccination. The source is an adult in good health. Each CDR3 is given with its conserved first and last residue. D genes are given only for firm matches. Expanded clones get a size class; other rows say once, few or many, or leave the size out.

clone_size	v_call	j_call	d_call	cdr3_aa	cdr3_nt
.	TRBV28	TRBJ1-2	.	CASSLTVQYGYTF	TGTGCCAGCAGTTTAACGGTTCAGTACGGCTACACCTTC
once	TRBV21-1	TRBJ1-2	.	CASSKALYGGSYGYTF	TGTGCCAGCAGCAAAGCGCTTTATGGAGGGAGCTATGGCTACACCTTC
.	TRBV2	TRBJ2-7	.	CASSELLGLGEQYF	TGTGCCAGCAGTGAACTGTTAGGTTTAGGCGAGCAGTACTTC
.	TRBV18	TRBJ1-1	.	CASSYSGPTEAFF	TGTGCCAGCTCTTACTCGGGACCAACTGAAGCTTTCTTT
.	TRBV5-1	TRBJ1-2	TRBD1	CASSLANRGRPRYRHHGYTF	TGCGCCAGCAGCCTGGCCAACAGGGGGCGGCCCCGGTACCGCCATCATGGCTACACCTTC
.	TRBV7-3	TRBJ2-2	.	CASSLVGPVTGELFF	TGTGCCAGCAGCTTAGTAGGGCCGGTCACCGGGGAGCTGTTTTTT
.	TRBV4-2	TRBJ2-1	TRBD2	CASSQDPAGASYNEQFF	TGTGCCAGCAGCCAAGATCCAGCGGGGGCCTCCTACAATGAGCAGTTCTTC
.	TRBV6-5	TRBJ2-5	.	CASSYSGGPHQETQYF	TGTGCCAGCAGTTACTCAGGGGGGCCGCACCAAGAGACCCAGTACTTC
.	TRBV11-2	TRBJ2-5	.	CASSLDYYQETQYF	TGTGCCAGCAGCTTGGACTACTACCAAGAGACCCAGTACTTC
.	TRBV10-2	TRBJ2-7	.	CASSEVDHEQYF	TGCGCCAGCAGTGAAGTGGACCACGAGCAGTACTTC
.	TRBV28	TRBJ2-7	.	CASSTPTFEQYF	TGTGCCAGCAGTACCCCGACTTTCGAGCAGTACTTC
.	TRBV4-1	TRBJ1-2	.	CASSQDLSYGYTF	TGCGCCAGCAGCCAAGATCTCAGTTATGGCTACACCTTC
.	TRBV7-9	TRBJ2-5	.	CASSLVSFQETQYF	TGTGCCAGCAGCTTAGTGTCTTTCCAAGAGACCCAGTACTTC
.	TRBV18	TRBJ1-1	TRBD1	CASSPLGTGGTEVFF	TGTGCCAGCTCACCACTCGGGACAGGTGGCACTGAAGTTTTCTTT
.	TRBV12-3/TRBV12-4	TRBJ2-3	.	CASSPGLDTQYF	TGTGCCAGCAGTCCCGGACTCGATACGCAGTATTTT
.	TRBV27	TRBJ1-4	TRBD1	CASSRGPGQGPEKLFF	TGTGCCAGCAGTCGAGGGCCGGGACAGGGCCCCGAAAAACTGTTTTTT
once	TRBV19	TRBJ2-5	TRBD1	CASSLTGVQETQYF	TGTGCCAGTAGCCTTACAGGGGTCCAAGAGACCCAGTACTTC
.	TRBV5-5	TRBJ1-6	.	CASSLVTGSYNSPLHF	TGTGCCAGCAGCTTGGTCACAGGGTCCTATAATTCACCCCTCCACTTT
.	TRBV18	TRBJ2-5	TRBD2	CASSQAGTPETQYF	TGTGCCAGCTCACAAGCGGGGACCCCGGAGACCCAGTACTTC
.	TRBV5-1	TRBJ1-4	.	CASSNQGTAGEKLFF	TGCGCCAGCAGCAACCAGGGGACGGCGGGTGAAAAACTGTTTTTT
.	TRBV27	TRBJ1-1	TRBD1	CASTGTGLGTEAFF	TGTGCCAGCACCGGGACAGGGCTGGGCACTGAAGCTTTCTTT
.	TRBV10-3	TRBJ2-7	TRBD2	CAITGGQGSEQYF	TGTGCCATCACGGGAGGGCAGGGATCCGAGCAGTACTTC
.	TRBV4-3	TRBJ1-1	.	CASSQGTIGTEAFF	TGCGCCAGCAGCCAAGGCACCATTGGAACTGAAGCTTTCTTT
.	TRBV15	TRBJ2-7	.	CATSPIGGAYEQYF	TGTGCCACCAGCCCTATTGGGGGAGCCTACGAGCAGTACTTC
.	TRBV11-2	TRBJ2-7	TRBD1	CASSLAGTAYEQYF	TGTGCCAGCAGCTTGGCCGGGACAGCCTACGAGCAGTACTTC
once	TRBV10-3	TRBJ1-2	TRBD1	CAISEPAGPGQGPGYTF	TGTGCCATCAGTGAGCCTGCAGGACCGGGACAGGGCCCTGGCTACACCTTC
.	TRBV12-3/TRBV12-4	TRBJ1-2	.	CASSRKLSYGYTF	TGTGCCAGCAGTAGGAAGCTTTCCTATGGCTACACCTTC
.	TRBV4-1	TRBJ2-5	TRBD2	CASSQLGLEQETQYF	TGCGCCAGCAGCCAACTGGGACTAGAGCAAGAGACCCAGTACTTC
.	TRBV6-1	TRBJ1-1	.	CASSEVQGAAQEAFF	TGTGCCAGCAGTGAAGTTCAAGGGGCAGCGCAAGAAGCTTTCTTT
few	TRBV19	TRBJ1-2	.	CASRDFRGYTF	TGTGCCAGTAGAGACTTCCGCGGCTACACCTTC
.	TRBV12-3/TRBV12-4	TRBJ1-4	.	CASSFTGREKLFF	TGTGCCAGCAGTTTTACAGGGCGGGAAAAACTGTTTTTT
.	TRBV6-6	TRBJ2-1	TRBD2	CASSQSSGHNEQFF	TGTGCCAGCAGTCAGTCTAGCGGCCACAATGAGCAGTTCTTC
few	TRBV5-1	TRBJ2-1	TRBD2	CASSLGSSGYNEQFF	TGCGCCAGCAGCTTGGGGTCTAGCGGCTACAATGAGCAGTTCTTC
.	TRBV7-2	TRBJ2-2	.	CASSYRTRSGELFF	TGTGCCAGCAGCTACCGGACTCGTAGCGGGGAGCTGTTTTTT
once	TRBV9	TRBJ2-3	.	CASSTLETDTQYF	TGTGCCAGCAGCACCCTAGAAACAGATACGCAGTATTTT
.	TRBV12-1	TRBJ2-2	.	CASRPPRGGELFF	TGTGCCAGCAGACCCCCCAGGGGCGGGGAGCTGTTTTTT
.	TRBV7-9	TRBJ2-7	TRBD2	CASSSTGGVGEQYF	TGTGCCAGCAGCTCAACCGGGGGGGTAGGAGAGCAGTACTTC
.	TRBV11-3	TRBJ2-3	.	CASSLNRDKAQYF	TGTGCCAGCAGCCTTAACCGGGACAAGGCGCAGTATTTT
.	TRBV7-3	TRBJ1-1	TRBD1	CASSPPGQGDTEAFF	TGTGCCAGCAGCCCTCCGGGACAGGGGGACACTGAAGCTTTCTTT
.	TRBV19	TRBJ2-1	.	CASRNRDHNNEQFF	TGTGCCAGTAGAAACCGGGACCACAACAATGAGCAGTTCTTC
.	TRBV14	TRBJ1-3	.	CASSVWLAGSGNTIYF	TGTGCCAGCAGCGTATGGTTAGCTGGCTCTGGAAACACCATATATTTT
.	TRBV9	TRBJ2-2	.	CASRKGQNGELFF	TGTGCCAGCAGAAAGGGGCAGAACGGGGAGCTGTTTTTT
.	TRBV9	TRBJ2-3	.	CASSVKHGRSTDTQYF	TGTGCCAGCAGCGTGAAGCACGGTAGATCAACAGATACGCAGTATTTT
.	TRBV7-2	TRBJ2-5	.	CASSLIFGSMSQETQYF	TGTGCCAGCAGCTTGATTTTCGGGTCAATGAGCCAAGAGACCCAGTACTTC
.	TRBV5-1	TRBJ2-5	.	CASSYGRDQETQYF	TGCGCCAGCAGTTACGGACGGGACCAAGAGACCCAGTACTTC
.	TRBV19	TRBJ2-7	.	CASRSEGPLLEQYF	TGTGCCAGTAGGTCTGAAGGGCCCCTACTCGAGCAGTACTTC